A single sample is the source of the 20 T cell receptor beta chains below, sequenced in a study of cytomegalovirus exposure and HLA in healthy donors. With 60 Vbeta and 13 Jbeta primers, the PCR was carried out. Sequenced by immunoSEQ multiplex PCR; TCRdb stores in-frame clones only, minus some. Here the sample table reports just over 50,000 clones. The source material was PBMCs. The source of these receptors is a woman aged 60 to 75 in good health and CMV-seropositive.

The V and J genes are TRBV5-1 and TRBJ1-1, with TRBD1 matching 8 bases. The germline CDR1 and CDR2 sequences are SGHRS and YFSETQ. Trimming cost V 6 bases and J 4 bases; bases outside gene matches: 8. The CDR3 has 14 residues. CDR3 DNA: TGCGCCAGCAACCCCACAGGGGGGCCCACTGAAGCTTTCTTT. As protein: CASNPTGGPTEAFF.

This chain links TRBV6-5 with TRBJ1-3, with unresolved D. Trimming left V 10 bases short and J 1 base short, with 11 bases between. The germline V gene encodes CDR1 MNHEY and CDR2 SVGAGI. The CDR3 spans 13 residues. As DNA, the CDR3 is TGTGCCATCCACAGTGGGTCTGGAAACACCATATATTTT. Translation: CAIHSGSGNTIYF.

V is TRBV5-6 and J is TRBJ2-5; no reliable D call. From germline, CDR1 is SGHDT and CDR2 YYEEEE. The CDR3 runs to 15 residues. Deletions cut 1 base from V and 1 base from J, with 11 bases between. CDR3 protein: CASSLSGVTQETQYF. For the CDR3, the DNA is TGTGCCAGCAGCTTGTCGGGTGTGACCCAAGAGACCCAGTACTTC.

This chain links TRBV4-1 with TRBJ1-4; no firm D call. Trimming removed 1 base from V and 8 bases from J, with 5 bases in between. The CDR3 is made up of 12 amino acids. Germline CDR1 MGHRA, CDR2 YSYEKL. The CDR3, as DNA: TGCGCCAGCAGCCAAGCCGGGGAAAAACTGTTTTTT. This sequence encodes CASSQAGEKLFF.

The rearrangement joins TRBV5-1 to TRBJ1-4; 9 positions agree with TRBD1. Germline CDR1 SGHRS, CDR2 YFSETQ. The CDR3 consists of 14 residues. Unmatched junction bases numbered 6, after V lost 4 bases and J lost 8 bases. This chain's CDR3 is CASSGGQGEEKLFF. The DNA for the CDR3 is TGCGCCAGCAGCGGGGGACAGGGTGAGGAAAAACTGTTTTTT.

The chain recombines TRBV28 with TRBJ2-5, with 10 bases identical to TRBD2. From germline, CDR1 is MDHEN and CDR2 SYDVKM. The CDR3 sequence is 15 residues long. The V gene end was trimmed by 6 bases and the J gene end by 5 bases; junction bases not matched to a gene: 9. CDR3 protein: CASSQSGGAGETQYF. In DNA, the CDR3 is TGTGCCAGCAGCCAAAGCGGGGGGGCCGGGGAGACCCAGTACTTC.

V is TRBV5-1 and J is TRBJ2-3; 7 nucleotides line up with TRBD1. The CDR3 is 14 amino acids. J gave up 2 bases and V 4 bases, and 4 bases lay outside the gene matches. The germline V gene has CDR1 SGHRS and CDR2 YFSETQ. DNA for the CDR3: TGCGCCAGCAGCGAGGGACAGTCCACAGATACGCAGTATTTT. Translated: CASSEGQSTDTQYF.

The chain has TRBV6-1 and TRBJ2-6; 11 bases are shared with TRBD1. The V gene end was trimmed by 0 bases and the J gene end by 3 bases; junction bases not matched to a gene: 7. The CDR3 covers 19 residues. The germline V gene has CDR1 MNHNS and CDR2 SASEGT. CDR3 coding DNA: TGTGCCAGCAGTGAAGCAAAGGGACAGGGGGGGAATGGGGCCAACGTCCTGACTTTC. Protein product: CASSEAKGQGGNGANVLTF.

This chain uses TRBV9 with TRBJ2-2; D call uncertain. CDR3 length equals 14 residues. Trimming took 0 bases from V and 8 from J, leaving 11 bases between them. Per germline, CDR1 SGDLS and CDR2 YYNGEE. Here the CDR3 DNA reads TGTGCCAGCAGCGTAGGACTCCCTAGGGGGGAGCTGTTTTTT. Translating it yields CASSVGLPRGELFF. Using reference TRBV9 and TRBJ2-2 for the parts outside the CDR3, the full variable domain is DSGVTQTPKHLITATGQRVTLRCSPRSGDLSVYWYQQSLDQGLQFLIQYYNGEERAKGNILERFSAQQFPDLHSELNLSSLELGDSALYFCASSVGLPRGELFFGEGSRLTVL.

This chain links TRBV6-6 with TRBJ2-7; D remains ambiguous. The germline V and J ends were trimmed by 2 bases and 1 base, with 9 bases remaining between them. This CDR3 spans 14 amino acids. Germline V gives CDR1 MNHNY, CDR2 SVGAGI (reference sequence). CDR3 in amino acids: CASSYGTTSYEQYF. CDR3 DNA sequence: TGTGCCAGCAGTTACGGTACTACGTCCTACGAGCAGTACTTC.

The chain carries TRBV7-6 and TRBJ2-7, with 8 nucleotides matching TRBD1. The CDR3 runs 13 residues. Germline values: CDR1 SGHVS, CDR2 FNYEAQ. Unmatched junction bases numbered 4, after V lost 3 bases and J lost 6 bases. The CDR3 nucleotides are TGTGCCAGCAGCTTGGGACAGGCGGGCGAGCAGTACTTC. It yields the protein CASSLGQAGEQYF.

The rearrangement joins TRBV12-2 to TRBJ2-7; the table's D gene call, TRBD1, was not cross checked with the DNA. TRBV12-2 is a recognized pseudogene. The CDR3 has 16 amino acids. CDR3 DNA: TGTGCAAGTCGCTTCTTCGACAGACTCACCGACTACGAGCAGTACTTC. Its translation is CASRFFDRLTDYEQYF.

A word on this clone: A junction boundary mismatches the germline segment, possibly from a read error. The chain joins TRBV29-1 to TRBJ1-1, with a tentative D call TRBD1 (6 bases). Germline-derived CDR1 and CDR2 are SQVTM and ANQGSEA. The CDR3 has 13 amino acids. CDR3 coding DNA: TGCAGCGTTGAACGACAGGCTAACCGTGAAGATTTCTTT. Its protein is CSVERQANREDFF.

CDR3 amino acids: CASTQTGSYEQYF. The CDR3 DNA is TGTGCCAGCACCCAAACGGGCTCCTACGAGCAGTACTTC. The V and J genes are TRBV7-9 and TRBJ2-7; D is unclear. The length of the CDR3 is 13 residues. V was pared by 7 bases and J by 0 bases, with 10 bases between. Germline lookup yields CDR1 SEHNR and CDR2 FQNEAQ (reference sequence).

CDR3: CASSYSIRRAGNTIYF. The CDR3 nucleotides read TGTGCCAGCAGTTACTCGATTCGCAGGGCTGGAAACACCATATATTTT. J is TRBJ1-3 and V is TRBV6-5; a possible D gene is TRBD1 (5 bases). The CDR3 has 16 residues. Trimming stripped 0 bases from V and 2 bases from J, with 11 bases between. Looked up from germline, CDR1 is MNHEY and CDR2 is SVGAGI.

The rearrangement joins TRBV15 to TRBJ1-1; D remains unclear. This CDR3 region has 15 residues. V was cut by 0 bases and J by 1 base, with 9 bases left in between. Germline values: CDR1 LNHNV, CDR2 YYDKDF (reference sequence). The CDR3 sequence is CATSRDPRKNTEAFF. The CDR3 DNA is TGTGCCACCAGCAGAGACCCCAGGAAGAACACTGAAGCTTTCTTT.

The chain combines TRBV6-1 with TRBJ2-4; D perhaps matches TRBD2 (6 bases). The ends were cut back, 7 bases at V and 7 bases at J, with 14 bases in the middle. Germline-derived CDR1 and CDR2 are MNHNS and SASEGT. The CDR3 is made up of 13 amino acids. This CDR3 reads CASIDAGINIQYF. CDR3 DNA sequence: TGTGCCAGCATTGACGCGGGGATCAACATTCAGTACTTC.

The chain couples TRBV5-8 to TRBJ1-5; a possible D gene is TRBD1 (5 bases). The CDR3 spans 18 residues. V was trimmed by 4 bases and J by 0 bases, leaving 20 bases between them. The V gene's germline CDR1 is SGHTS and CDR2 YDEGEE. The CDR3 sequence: CASSQTSREWYSNQPQHF. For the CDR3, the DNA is TGTGCCAGCAGCCAGACCAGCAGGGAATGGTATAGCAATCAGCCCCAGCATTTT.

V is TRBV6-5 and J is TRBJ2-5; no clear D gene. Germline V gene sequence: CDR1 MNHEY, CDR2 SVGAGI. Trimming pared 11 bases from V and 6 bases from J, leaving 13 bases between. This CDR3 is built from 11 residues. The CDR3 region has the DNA TGTGCCCCCCTGGGCGAAAAGACCCAGTACTTC. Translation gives CAPLGEKTQYF.

The CDR3 protein is CASARGGTNTGELFF. Here the CDR3 DNA reads TGTGCCAGCGCCCGGGGGGGAACGAACACCGGGGAGCTGTTTTTT. This chain links TRBV7-2 with TRBJ2-2; 8 bases line up with TRBD2. Germline V gives CDR1 SGHTA, CDR2 FQGNSA. Losses at the gene ends were 8 bases for V and 0 bases for J; bases not matched to a gene: 5. This CDR3 contains 15 residues.